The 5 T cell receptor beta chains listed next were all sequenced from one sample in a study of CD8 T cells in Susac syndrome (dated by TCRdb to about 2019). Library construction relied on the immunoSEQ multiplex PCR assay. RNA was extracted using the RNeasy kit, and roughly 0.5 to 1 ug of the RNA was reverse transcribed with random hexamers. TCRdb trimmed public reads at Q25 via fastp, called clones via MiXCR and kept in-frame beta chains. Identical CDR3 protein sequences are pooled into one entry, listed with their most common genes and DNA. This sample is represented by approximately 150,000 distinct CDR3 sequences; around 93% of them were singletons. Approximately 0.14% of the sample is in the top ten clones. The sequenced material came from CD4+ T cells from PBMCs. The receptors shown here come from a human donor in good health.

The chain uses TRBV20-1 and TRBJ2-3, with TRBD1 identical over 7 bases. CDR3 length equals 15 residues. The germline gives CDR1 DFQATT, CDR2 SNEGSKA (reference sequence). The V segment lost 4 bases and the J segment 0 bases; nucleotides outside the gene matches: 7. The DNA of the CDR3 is TGCAGTGCTAAGGGGGCGCCAACTAGCACAGATACGCAGTATTTT. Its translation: CSAKGAPTSTDTQYF.

The CDR3 DNA is TGTGCCACCAGCAGGGCCGTCCAGAACACCGGGGAGCTGTTTTTT. Its translation is CATSRAVQNTGELFF. The V call is TRBV15, the J call TRBJ2-2; no clear D gene. CDR3 size: 15 residues. Trimming stripped 3 bases from V and 1 base from J, with 9 bases between. Germline CDR1 is LNHNV and CDR2 is YYDKDF (reference sequence).

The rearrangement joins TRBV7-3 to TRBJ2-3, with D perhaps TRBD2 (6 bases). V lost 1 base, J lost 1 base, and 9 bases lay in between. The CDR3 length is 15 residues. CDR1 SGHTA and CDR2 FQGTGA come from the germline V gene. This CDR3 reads CASSLRGGGTDTQYF. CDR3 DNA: TGTGCCAGCAGCTTAAGGGGCGGGGGCACAGATACGCAGTATTTT.

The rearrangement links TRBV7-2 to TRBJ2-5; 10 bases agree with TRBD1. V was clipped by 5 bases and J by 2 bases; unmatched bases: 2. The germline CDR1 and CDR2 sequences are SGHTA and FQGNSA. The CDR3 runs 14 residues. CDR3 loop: CASSRDRGQETQYF. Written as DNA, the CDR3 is TGTGCCAGCAGCCGGGACAGGGGACAAGAGACCCAGTACTTC.

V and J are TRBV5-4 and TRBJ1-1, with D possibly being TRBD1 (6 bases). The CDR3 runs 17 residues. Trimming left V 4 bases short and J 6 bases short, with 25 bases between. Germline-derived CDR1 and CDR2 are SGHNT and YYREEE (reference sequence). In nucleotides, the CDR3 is TGTGCCAGCAGCCCCGCTCCCGACAGGCCCCCAGGACCTGAAGCTTTCTTT. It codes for CASSPAPDRPPGPEAFF.